One sample yielded the 19 T cell receptor beta chains listed below, sequenced in a study of blood T cell repertoires in COVID-19 (dated by TCRdb to 2019 to 2021). The library was obtained by the immunoSEQ multiplex PCR assay. Drawn from immuneACCESS, this table holds only the in-frame rearrangements with V and J called that TCRdb kept. Clones are partly lost; checked studies trace under half to an unresolved V gene and leave the rest unexplained. The sample table shows roughly 370,000 clones, and just under 90% are seen once. The leading ten clones occupy around 9.3% of the sample. The sequenced sample consisted of PBMCs or T cells enriched from blood (not recorded which). These receptor sequences come from a woman between 45 and 65 years old who had recovered from COVID-19.

This clone showed up just a few times. The chain employs TRBV19 and TRBJ1-1; 9 bases agree with TRBD1. The germline V gene encodes CDR1 LNHDA and CDR2 SQIVND (reference sequence). The CDR3 loop spans 16 amino acids. V gave up 4 bases and J gave up 3 bases; unmatched junction bases: 9. CDR3 protein: CASSKPGDRVYTEAFF. The CDR3 nucleotides read TGTGCCAGTAGTAAGCCCGGGGACAGGGTATACACTGAAGCTTTCTTT.

This clone was found once. The V and J genes are TRBV30 and TRBJ1-5; TRBD1 might be the D (6 bases). V was clipped by 2 bases and J by 4 bases, with 9 bases between them. This CDR3 comprises 13 residues. In germline, CDR1 is GTSNPN, CDR2 SVGIG (reference sequence). In DNA, the CDR3 is TGTGCCTGGAGTTTGGACAGAAATCAGCCCCAGCATTTT. This sequence encodes CAWSLDRNQPQHF. Drawing the rest from reference TRBV30 and TRBJ1-5, the complete variable domain is SQTIHQWPATLVQPVGSPLSLECTVEGTSNPNLYWYRQAAGRGLQLLFYSVGIGQISSEVPQNLSASRPQDRQFILSSKKLLLSDSGFYLCAWSLDRNQPQHFGDGTRLSIL.

This chain uses TRBV18 with TRBJ2-5; weak D call: TRBD2 (6 bases). The V gene lost 6 bases and the J gene lost 4 bases, with 18 bases spanning the gap. The length of the CDR3 is 15 residues. Germline V gene data show CDR1 as KGHSH and CDR2 as LQKENI. CDR3 bases: TGTGCCAGCTCTCAGTCGGGGGTACCGGGAGAGACCCAGTACTTC. Its translation is CASSQSGVPGETQYF.

The genes are TRBV29-1 and TRBJ1-2; 9 nucleotides align to TRBD1. The germline CDR1 and CDR2 sequences are SQVTM and ANQGSEA. The CDR3 length is 13 residues. V dropped 5 bases and J dropped 5; count of bases not matched to a gene: 6. Here the CDR3 DNA reads TGCAGCGTTACCGAAGGGACAGGGTATGGCTACACCTTC. It codes for CSVTEGTGYGYTF.

The chain combines TRBV29-1 with TRBJ1-3; unclear D gene. Germline values: CDR1 SQVTM, CDR2 ANQGSEA. Between the trimmed V and J ends, which lost 7 bases and 4 bases, there was a span of 14 bases. The length of the CDR3 is 13 residues. CDR3 sequence (DNA): TGCAGCGCTACACCGGGTTCCGGAAACACCATATATTTT. Amino acid sequence: CSATPGSGNTIYF.

The chain has TRBV7-9 and TRBJ1-4, with 9 nucleotides matching TRBD1. The CDR3 is 15 residues long. Losses at the gene ends were 5 bases for V and 6 bases for J; bases not matched to a gene: 7. CDR1 and CDR2 (germline): SEHNR, FQNEAQ (reference sequence). The CDR3 bases are TGTGCCAGCAGCCAATACCGACAGGGGGATGAAAAACTGTTTTTT. Translated: CASSQYRQGDEKLFF.

This chain connects TRBV9 to TRBJ1-2; 10 nucleotides align to TRBD1. V trimming: 4 bases; J trimming: 8 bases; junction bases outside the gene matches: 11. In germline, CDR1 is SGDLS, CDR2 YYNGEE. The CDR3 extends over 15 amino acids. This CDR3 reads CASSTATGGAGGYTF. The CDR3 nucleotides are TGTGCCAGCAGCACCGCGACAGGGGGCGCGGGGGGCTACACCTTC.

The count of this clone is one. V usage is TRBV2 and J usage is TRBJ1-5; TRBD1 agrees at 7 bases. V trimming: 6 bases; J trimming: 5 bases; junction bases outside the gene matches: 4. Germline V gene lookup returns CDR1 SNHLY and CDR2 FYNNEI. The CDR3 has 13 residues. In DNA, the CDR3 is TGTGCCAGCAGGGGACAGCTAGATCAGCCCCAGCATTTT. Its translation: CASRGQLDQPQHF.

V gene TRBV9 combines with J gene TRBJ1-4; 8 positions match TRBD1. Germline assignment: CDR1 SGDLS and CDR2 YYNGEE. There are 14 residues in the CDR3. The V segment lost 0 bases and the J segment 8 bases; nucleotides outside the gene matches: 3. CDR3 in amino acids: CASSVDGTGEKLFF. The CDR3 DNA reads TGTGCCAGCAGCGTAGACGGGACAGGAGAAAAACTGTTTTTT.

The chain combines TRBV21-1 with TRBJ1-2; the table assigns TRBD1, which was not confirmed against the DNA. TRBV21-1 is an annotated pseudogene. The CDR3 is 16 residues long. CDR3 sequence (DNA): TGTGCCAGCAGCGTAGGAGCAGGGGGAAATAACTATGGCTACACCTTC. Its translation: CASSVGAGGNNYGYTF.

This clone was detected only a few times. Its ends do not fully match the called genes, so a read error is possible. The chain couples TRBV20-1 to TRBJ2-5, with D maybe TRBD2 (6 bases). This CDR3 has 14 amino acids. The germline CDR1 and CDR2 sequences are DFQATT and SNEGSKA (reference sequence). Here the CDR3 reads CSTSGRGPQETQYF. CDR3 coding DNA: TGCAGTACTAGTGGGCGGGGCCCCCAAGAGACCCAGTACTTC.

This clone showed up just once. V is TRBV6-1 and J is TRBJ1-2, with 8 bases that match TRBD1. J gave up 8 bases and V 3 bases, and 8 bases lay outside the gene matches. The CDR3 covers 14 residues. Germline loops: CDR1 MNHNS, CDR2 SASEGT. The CDR3 loop reads CASSENQGAEGYTF. CDR3 bases: TGTGCCAGCAGTGAGAATCAGGGGGCGGAAGGCTACACCTTC.

This clone was picked up a small number of times. As DNA, the CDR3 is TGTGCCTGGAGTATAGGAGCTGAAGCTTTCTTT. This translates into CAWSIGAEAFF. The chain has TRBV30 and TRBJ1-1; D not resolved. The CDR3 loop spans 11 amino acids. With 2 bases removed from V and 6 bases from J, the gap between germline ends came to 7 bases. The germline V gene has CDR1 GTSNPN and CDR2 SVGIG (reference sequence). Based on the CDR3 plus reference TRBV30 and TRBJ1-1, the full variable domain is SQTIHQWPATLVQPVGSPLSLECTVEGTSNPNLYWYRQAAGRGLQLLFYSVGIGQISSEVPQNLSASRPQDRQFILSSKKLLLSDSGFYLCAWSIGAEAFFGQGTRLTVV.

The chain recombines TRBV4-1 with TRBJ1-5; D is uncertain. Germline CDR1 is MGHRA and CDR2 is YSYEKL. The V end was cut by 1 base, the J end by 6 bases, with 13 bases between. CDR3 length: 15 amino acids. DNA for the CDR3: TGCGCCAGCAGCCAAGGTTGGCAGGAAAGTCAGCCCCAGCATTTT. As protein: CASSQGWQESQPQHF.

The rearrangement uses TRBV9 and TRBJ1-1, with 10 positions matching TRBD1. The length of the CDR3 is 15 residues. V trimming: 0 bases; J trimming: 4 bases; junction bases outside the gene matches: 3. The germline V gene encodes CDR1 SGDLS and CDR2 YYNGEE. The CDR3 loop reads CASSVAGTGVTEAFF. The CDR3 DNA reads TGTGCCAGCAGCGTAGCGGGGACAGGGGTCACTGAAGCTTTCTTT.

This clone was found once. V and J are TRBV29-1 and TRBJ1-2; D gene uncertain. The V gene lost 5 bases and the J gene lost 8 bases, with 15 bases spanning the gap. This CDR3 contains 12 residues. Germline CDR1 SQVTM, CDR2 ANQGSEA. CDR3 sequence reads: CSVPGGSGGYTF. The CDR3 region has the DNA TGCAGCGTTCCGGGAGGGTCTGGGGGCTACACCTTC.

The rearrangement joins TRBV18 to TRBJ2-5, with TRBD2 matching over 8 bases. Trimming at V came to 2 bases and at J to 1 base, leaving 12 bases not matched to a gene. CDR3 size: 18 residues. Germline V gene data show CDR1 as KGHSH and CDR2 as LQKENI. Here the CDR3 reads CASSPTRALAGPQETQYF. The CDR3 DNA is TGTGCCAGCTCACCAACGAGGGCGTTAGCGGGACCCCAAGAGACCCAGTACTTC.

The rearrangement joins TRBV19 to TRBJ2-7; TRBD2 might be the D (5 bases). Trimming took 7 bases from V and 6 from J, leaving 13 bases between them. The CDR3 covers 12 residues. Looked up from germline, CDR1 is LNHDA and CDR2 is SQIVND (reference sequence). This CDR3 is CASNGLGGEQYF. The DNA for the CDR3 is TGTGCCAGTAACGGGCTAGGAGGCGAGCAGTACTTC. Full variable domain (remainder filled in from reference TRBV19 and TRBJ2-7): DGGITQSPKYLFRKEGQNVTLSCEQNLNHDAMYWYRQDPGQGLRLIYYSQIVNDFQKGDIAEGYSVSREKKESFPLTVTSAQKNPTAFYLCASNGLGGEQYFGPGTRLTVT.

V is TRBV5-1 and J is TRBJ1-1; tentatively, D is TRBD1 (6 bases). Trimming cost V 4 bases and J 3 bases, with 19 bases left between them. Germline values: CDR1 SGHRS, CDR2 YFSETQ. The CDR3 has 16 residues. The DNA for the CDR3 is TGCGCCAGCAGCCCTTTTCCGGGGGAGGGGGACACTGAAGCTTTCTTT. The encoded protein is CASSPFPGEGDTEAFF.